Below are 23 T cell receptor beta chains sequenced from a single sample in a study of T cell changes during pregnancy in multiple sclerosis. Sequencing was performed with immunoSEQ multiplex PCR; in TCRdb, only in-frame clones are kept and a portion is missing. The profile shows 25,000 to 35,000 clones, about nine tenths of them singletons. The sample here was CD8+ T cells from peripheral blood mononuclear cells, taken in the first trimester of pregnancy. The source of these receptors is a female donor with multiple sclerosis, enrolled in a pregnancy study.

This clone was counted once. This rearrangement joins TRBV5-5 to TRBJ2-7; 7 nucleotides match TRBD1. The germline V gene encodes CDR1 SGHKS and CDR2 YYEKEE (reference sequence). J gave up 2 bases and V 4 bases, and 9 bases lay outside the gene matches. The CDR3 sequence is 15 residues long. The DNA for the CDR3 is TGTGCCAGCAGCCACCCGGACAGGCGGCCCTACGAGCAGTACTTC. Translating gives CASSHPDRRPYEQYF. The whole variable domain, remainder taken from reference TRBV5-5 and TRBJ2-7, is DAGVTQSPTHLIKTRGQQVTLRCSPISGHKSVSWYQQVLGQGPQFIFQYYEKEERGRGNFPDRFSARQFPNYSSELNVNALLLGDSALYLCASSHPDRRPYEQYFGPGTRLTVT.

The count of this clone is one. The chain combines TRBV25-1 with TRBJ2-7; 14 bases line up with TRBD2. CDR1 and CDR2 from the germline V gene are MGHDK and SYGVNS. J lost 1 base, V lost 10 bases, and 15 bases had no gene match. The CDR3 length is 18 residues. Here the CDR3 reads CATSPGTSGSSPSYEQYF. Written as DNA, the CDR3 is TGTGCCACCTCCCCCGGGACTAGCGGGAGTTCCCCTTCCTACGAGCAGTACTTC.

This chain links TRBV10-1 with TRBJ2-7; tentatively, D is TRBD1 (5 bases). V shed 2 bases and J shed 0 bases, with 11 bases lying between them. CDR3 size: 15 residues. The germline V gene encodes CDR1 WNHNN and CDR2 SYGVQD (reference sequence). The CDR3 DNA is TGCGCCAGCAGTGAGGTAAAAACAGGCTCCTACGAGCAGTACTTC. Translated, it gives CASSEVKTGSYEQYF.

This clone was recorded once. V usage is TRBV7-9 and J usage is TRBJ2-7; possible D gene TRBD2, 6 bases. V was trimmed by 5 bases and J by 0 bases, leaving 14 bases between them. The CDR3 is 15 residues long. The germline CDR1 and CDR2 sequences are SEHNR and FQNEAQ (reference sequence). The CDR3 sequence: CASSQGEESSYEQYF. Here the CDR3 DNA reads TGTGCCAGCAGCCAAGGGGAGGAGAGCTCCTACGAGCAGTACTTC.

This chain joins TRBV4-1 and TRBJ2-7; 11 positions match TRBD2. Trimming took 4 bases from V and 5 from J; bases not matched to a gene: 7. The CDR3 covers 15 residues. Germline assignment: CDR1 MGHRA and CDR2 YSYEKL. CDR3 coding DNA: TGCGCCAGCAGCCCCCTAGCGGGAGGTTTGGACGAGCAGTACTTC. Translation: CASSPLAGGLDEQYF.

This chain uses TRBV27 with TRBJ2-2, with TRBD1 as a possible D gene (5 bases). The CDR3 length is 12 residues. Between the trimmed V and J ends, which lost 5 bases and 7 bases, there was a span of 8 bases. Looked up from germline, CDR1 is MNHEY and CDR2 is SMNVEV (reference sequence). CDR3 nucleotides: TGTGCCAGCAGTGGGGCTATCGGGGAGCTGTTTTTT. As protein: CASSGAIGELFF.

The chain joins TRBV13 to TRBJ1-1; 7 bases fit TRBD1. Looked up from germline, CDR1 is PRHDT and CDR2 is FYEKMQ (reference sequence). The CDR3 spans 16 residues. Trimming at V came to 0 bases and at J to 3 bases, leaving 7 bases not matched to a gene. In nucleotides, the CDR3 is TGTGCCAGCAGCTTAGGGTCAGGGGGAGACTACACTGAAGCTTTCTTT. Its protein product is CASSLGSGGDYTEAFF.

The V and J genes are TRBV7-9 and TRBJ2-5; weak D call: TRBD2 (5 bases). The germline V and J ends were trimmed by 1 base and 3 bases, with 9 bases remaining between them. CDR3 size: 14 residues. Germline CDR1 is SEHNR and CDR2 is FQNEAQ (reference sequence). The CDR3 DNA follows: TGTGCCAGCAGCTTAGACGGGAATAAAGAGACCCAGTACTTC. This encodes CASSLDGNKETQYF. Using reference TRBV7-9 and TRBJ2-5 for the parts outside the CDR3, the full variable domain is DTGVSQNPRHKITKRGQNVTFRCDPISEHNRLYWYRQTLGQGPEFLTYFQNEAQLEKSRLLSDRFSAERPKGSFSTLEIQRTEQGDSAMYLCASSLDGNKETQYFGPGTRLLVL.

The V call is TRBV27, the J call TRBJ2-7; 11 bases line up with TRBD2. Per the germline V gene, CDR1 is MNHEY and CDR2 is SMNVEV (reference sequence). This CDR3 has 14 amino acids. Losses at the gene ends were 6 bases for V and 5 bases for J; bases not matched to a gene: 6. The CDR3 DNA reads as TGTGCCAGCAGACAACTAGCGGGAGCGAACGAGCAGTACTTC. This codes for CASRQLAGANEQYF.

The genes are TRBV6-4 and TRBJ2-3; the D is unclear. The V gene's germline CDR1 is MRHNA and CDR2 SNTAGT. Trimming removed 3 bases at V and 3 bases at J, with 13 bases between. The CDR3 consists of 15 residues. The CDR3 protein is CASSEAVGGTDTQYF. The CDR3 DNA reads as TGTGCCAGCAGTGAGGCGGTGGGTGGAACAGATACGCAGTATTTT.

This chain joins TRBV27 and TRBJ1-5; weak D call: TRBD1 (5 bases). Per germline, CDR1 MNHEY and CDR2 SMNVEV (reference sequence). CDR3 length: 13 amino acids. V gave up 11 bases and J gave up 6 bases, with 17 bases separating them. In nucleotides, the CDR3 is TGTGCCGCAGGGCCGGGGGTCGGTCAGCCCCAGCATTTT. Protein: CAAGPGVGQPQHF.

With respect to this clone: Germline and junction disagree at one end, which may indicate a read error. V gene TRBV6-5 combines with J gene TRBJ2-7; TRBD1 is a possible D gene (5 bases). Germline V gene sequence: CDR1 MNHEY, CDR2 SVGAGI. This CDR3 has 14 residues. CDR3 coding DNA: TGTGCCAGCAGATATACCGAACGGAGCCTGGGGCATCACTTC. Its translation is CASRYTERSLGHHF.

The chain combines TRBV19 with TRBJ1-1; D is uncertain. This CDR3 has 13 residues. V was trimmed by 4 bases and J by 5 bases, leaving 11 bases between them. The germline gives CDR1 LNHDA, CDR2 SQIVND (reference sequence). The CDR3 DNA is TGTGCCAGTAGTACGGAGGGCTCTACTGAAGCTTTCTTT. This encodes CASSTEGSTEAFF.

The V gene is TRBV7-3, the J gene TRBJ2-3; D is ambiguous. The CDR3 totals 16 residues. Looked up from germline, CDR1 is SGHTA and CDR2 is FQGTGA. Trimming took 1 base from V and 1 from J, leaving 12 bases between them. CDR3 coding DNA: TGTGCCAGCAGCTTAAACGGCAGGATGGGCACAGATACGCAGTATTTT. It yields the protein CASSLNGRMGTDTQYF.

The J gene is TRBJ2-7, the V gene TRBV1; TRBD2, the table's D call, lacks a check against the DNA. TRBV1 has pseudogene status. The CDR3 length is 20 residues. CDR3 DNA sequence: TGCACCAGCAGCCAGGACCCTTCTAGCGGGAGGCCCAAGAGCTCCTACGAGCAGTACTTC. This encodes CTSSQDPSSGRPKSSYEQYF.

The rearrangement links TRBV4-2 to TRBJ1-1; D is unresolved. The germline gives CDR1 LGHNA, CDR2 YNFKEQ. The CDR3 is 16 amino acids. Trimming shortened V by 3 bases and J by 3 bases, and 17 bases separated the two germline ends. The CDR3 DNA sequence: TGTGCCAGCAGCCACCCCATTCTAAACGGGGACACTGAAGCTTTCTTT. It yields the protein CASSHPILNGDTEAFF.

The chain recombines TRBV7-2 with TRBJ1-2; TRBD1 matches at 7 bases. This CDR3 has 14 amino acids. The V and J ends lost 3 bases and 3 bases, in that order; junction bases with no gene match: 4. Looked up from germline, CDR1 is SGHTA and CDR2 is FQGNSA. The CDR3 DNA reads TGTGCCAGCAGCTTCCCAGGGACAGACTATGGCTACACCTTC. It encodes CASSFPGTDYGYTF.

V usage is TRBV27 and J usage is TRBJ2-1; D is possibly TRBD2 (6 bases). V was trimmed by 4 bases and J by 5 bases, leaving 9 bases between them. CDR1 and CDR2 from the germline V gene are MNHEY and SMNVEV (reference sequence). This CDR3 region has 13 residues. The CDR3 region has the DNA TGTGCCAGCAGTTCCCCGGGGGACAATGAGCAGTTCTTC. It codes for CASSSPGDNEQFF.

This clone is classed as large. J is TRBJ2-5 and V is TRBV28; TRBD2 aligns across 12 bases. The germline CDR1 and CDR2 sequences are MDHEN and SYDVKM. There are 16 residues in the CDR3. V lost 8 bases to trimming and J lost 4 bases; unmatched junction nucleotides: 11. CDR3 DNA: TGTGCCAGCGAAGGGCTAGCGGGAGGGCCGCGAGAGACCCAGTACTTC. It yields the protein CASEGLAGGPRETQYF.

V and J are TRBV4-1 and TRBJ1-1, with D maybe TRBD1 (5 bases). With 0 bases removed from V and 1 base from J, the gap between germline ends came to 9 bases. Germline V gene sequence: CDR1 MGHRA, CDR2 YSYEKL. There are 15 residues in the CDR3. In DNA form, the CDR3 reads TGCGCCAGCAGCCAAGATGTAGGGGAGAACACTGAAGCTTTCTTT. Amino acid sequence: CASSQDVGENTEAFF.

The J gene is TRBJ2-1, the V gene TRBV27; 10 bases are a match to TRBD2. The trim removed 5 bases at V and 4 bases at J, leaving 5 bases unmatched. Germline-derived CDR1 and CDR2 are MNHEY and SMNVEV (reference sequence). The CDR3 sequence is 15 residues long. The CDR3 loop reads CASSPTSGEYNEQFF. The CDR3 DNA reads TGTGCCAGCAGTCCCACTAGCGGGGAATACAATGAGCAGTTCTTC.

This clone was detected only once. The J gene is TRBJ1-1, the V gene TRBV27, with TRBD1 matching 7 bases. With 1 base clipped from V and 3 bases from J, the junction kept 5 bases outside the gene matches. This CDR3 is built from 15 residues. Germline-derived CDR1 and CDR2 are MNHEY and SMNVEV (reference sequence). DNA of the CDR3: TGTGCCAGCAGTTTATACGGGACAGAGGACACTGAAGCTTTCTTT. It translates to CASSLYGTEDTEAFF.

This clone was counted a single time. The chain couples TRBV11-2 to TRBJ2-7; a weak D match, TRBD1 (5 bases). V gave up 1 base and J gave up 0 bases, with 13 bases separating them. Per germline, CDR1 SGHAT and CDR2 FQNNGV. The CDR3 runs to 16 residues. The CDR3, as DNA: TGTGCCAGCAGCTTAGTTCCAGGGTGGGCCTCCTACGAGCAGTACTTC. This translates into CASSLVPGWASYEQYF.